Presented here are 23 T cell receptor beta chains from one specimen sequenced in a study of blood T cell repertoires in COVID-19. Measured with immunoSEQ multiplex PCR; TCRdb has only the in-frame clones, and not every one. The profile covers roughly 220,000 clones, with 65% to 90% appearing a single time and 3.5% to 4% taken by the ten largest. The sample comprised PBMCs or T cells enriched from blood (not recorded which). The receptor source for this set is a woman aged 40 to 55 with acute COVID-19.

CDR3 sequence (DNA): TGCGCCAGCAGCCAAGTTTATAGGACTAGCACAGATACGCAGTATTTT. It translates to CASSQVYRTSTDTQYF. The chain links TRBV4-1 to TRBJ2-3, with a possible D match to TRBD2 (5 bases). Germline V gives CDR1 MGHRA, CDR2 YSYEKL. The CDR3 is made up of 16 amino acids. Trimming shortened V by 1 base and J by 0 bases, and 11 bases separated the two germline ends.

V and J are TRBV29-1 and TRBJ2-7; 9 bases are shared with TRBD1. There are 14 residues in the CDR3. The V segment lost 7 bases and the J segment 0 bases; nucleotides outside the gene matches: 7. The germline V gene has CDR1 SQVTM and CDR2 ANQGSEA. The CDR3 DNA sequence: TGCAGCGGACAGACAGGGGGGGACTCCTACGAGCAGTACTTC. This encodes CSGQTGGDSYEQYF.

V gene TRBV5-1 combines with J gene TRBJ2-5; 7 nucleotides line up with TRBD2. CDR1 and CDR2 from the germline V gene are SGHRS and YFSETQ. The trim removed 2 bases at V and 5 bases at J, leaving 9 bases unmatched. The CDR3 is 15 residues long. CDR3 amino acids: CASSLDAGVAETQYF. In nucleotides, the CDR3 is TGCGCCAGCAGCTTAGATGCGGGAGTGGCCGAGACCCAGTACTTC.

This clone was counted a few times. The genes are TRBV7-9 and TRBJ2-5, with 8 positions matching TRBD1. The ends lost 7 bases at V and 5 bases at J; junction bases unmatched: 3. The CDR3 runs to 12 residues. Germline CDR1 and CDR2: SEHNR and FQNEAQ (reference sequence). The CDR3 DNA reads TGTGCCAGCACCCGACAGGGGGAGACCCAGTACTTC. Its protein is CASTRQGETQYF.

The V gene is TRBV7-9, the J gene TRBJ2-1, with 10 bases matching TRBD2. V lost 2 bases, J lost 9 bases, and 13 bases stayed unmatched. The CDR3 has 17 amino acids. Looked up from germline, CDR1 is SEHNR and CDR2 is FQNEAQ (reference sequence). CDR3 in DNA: TGTGCCAGCAGCTTATGGACGATAGCGGGAGGTGGGAGTGAGCAGTTCTTC. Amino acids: CASSLWTIAGGGSEQFF.

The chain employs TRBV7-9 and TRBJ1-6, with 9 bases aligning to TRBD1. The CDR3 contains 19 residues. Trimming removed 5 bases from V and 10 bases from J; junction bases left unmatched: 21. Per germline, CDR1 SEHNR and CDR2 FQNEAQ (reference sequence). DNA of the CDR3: TGTGCCAGCAGCCGACAAAGGACAATGGACAGGGGCCGGGGATCACCCCTCCACTTT. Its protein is CASSRQRTMDRGRGSPLHF.

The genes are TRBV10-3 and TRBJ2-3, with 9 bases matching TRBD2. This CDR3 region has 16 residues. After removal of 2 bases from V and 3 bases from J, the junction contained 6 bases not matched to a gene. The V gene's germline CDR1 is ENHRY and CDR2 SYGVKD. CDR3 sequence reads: CAISEMSGRSTDTQYF. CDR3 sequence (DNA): TGTGCCATCAGTGAGATGAGCGGGAGGTCGACAGATACGCAGTATTTT.

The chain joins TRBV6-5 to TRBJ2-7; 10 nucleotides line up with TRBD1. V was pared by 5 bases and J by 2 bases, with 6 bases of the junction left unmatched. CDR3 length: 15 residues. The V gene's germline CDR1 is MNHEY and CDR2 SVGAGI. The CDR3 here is CASSLETGGPYEQYF. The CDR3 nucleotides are TGTGCCAGCAGTCTAGAGACAGGGGGCCCCTACGAGCAGTACTTC.

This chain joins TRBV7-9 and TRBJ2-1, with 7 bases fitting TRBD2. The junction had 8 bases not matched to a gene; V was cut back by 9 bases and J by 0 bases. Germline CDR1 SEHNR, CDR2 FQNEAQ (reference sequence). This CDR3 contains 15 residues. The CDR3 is CASKLAPSSYNEQFF. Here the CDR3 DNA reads TGTGCCAGTAAACTAGCGCCGAGCTCCTACAATGAGCAGTTCTTC.

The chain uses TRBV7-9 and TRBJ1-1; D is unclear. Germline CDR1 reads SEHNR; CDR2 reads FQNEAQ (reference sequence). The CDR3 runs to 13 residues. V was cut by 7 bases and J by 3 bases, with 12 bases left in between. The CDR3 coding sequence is TGTGCCAGCACCCCATCCCAATACACTGAAGCTTTCTTT. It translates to CASTPSQYTEAFF.

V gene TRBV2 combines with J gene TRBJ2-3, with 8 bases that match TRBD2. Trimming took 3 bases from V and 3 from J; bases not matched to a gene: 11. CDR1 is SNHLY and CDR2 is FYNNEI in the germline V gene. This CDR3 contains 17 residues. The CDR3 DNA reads TGTGCCAGCAGTGAGGGGGCTTTAGCGGGAAGTACAGATACGCAGTATTTT. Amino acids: CASSEGALAGSTDTQYF.

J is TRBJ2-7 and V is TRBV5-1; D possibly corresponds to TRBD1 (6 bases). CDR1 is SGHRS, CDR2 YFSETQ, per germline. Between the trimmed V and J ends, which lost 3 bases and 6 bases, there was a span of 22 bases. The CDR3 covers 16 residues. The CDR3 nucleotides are TGCGCCAGCAGCTCGGGCCCGACAGGATCGATTGGCGAGCAGTACTTC. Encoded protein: CASSSGPTGSIGEQYF.

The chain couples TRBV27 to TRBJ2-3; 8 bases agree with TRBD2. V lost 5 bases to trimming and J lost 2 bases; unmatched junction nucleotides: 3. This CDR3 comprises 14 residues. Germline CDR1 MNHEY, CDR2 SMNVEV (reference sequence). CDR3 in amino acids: CASSIAGTTDTQYF. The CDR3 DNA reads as TGTGCCAGCAGTATAGCGGGAACCACAGATACGCAGTATTTT.

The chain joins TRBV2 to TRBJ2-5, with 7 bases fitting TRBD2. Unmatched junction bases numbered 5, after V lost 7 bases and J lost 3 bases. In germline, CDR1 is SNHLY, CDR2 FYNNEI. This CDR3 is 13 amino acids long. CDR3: CASKGTTKETQYF. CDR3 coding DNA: TGTGCCAGCAAAGGGACTACTAAAGAGACCCAGTACTTC.

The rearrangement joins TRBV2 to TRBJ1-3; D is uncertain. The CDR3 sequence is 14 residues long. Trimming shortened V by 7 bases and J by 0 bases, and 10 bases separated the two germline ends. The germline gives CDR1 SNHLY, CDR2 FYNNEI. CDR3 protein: CASMRQSSGNTIYF. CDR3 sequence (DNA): TGTGCCAGCATGAGACAAAGCTCTGGAAACACCATATATTTT.

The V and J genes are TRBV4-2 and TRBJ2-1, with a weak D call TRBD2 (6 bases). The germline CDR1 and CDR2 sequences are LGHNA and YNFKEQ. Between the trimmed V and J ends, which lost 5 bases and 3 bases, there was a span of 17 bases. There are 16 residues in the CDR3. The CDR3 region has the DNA TGTGCCAGCAGCACACGCCGCCGGGACTTCTACAATGAGCAGTTCTTC. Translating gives CASSTRRRDFYNEQFF.

The DNA of the CDR3 is TGTGCCAGCAGCCTTCAGGGACTCCGGAACACCGGGGAGCTGTTTTTT. Protein sequence: CASSLQGLRNTGELFF. The V gene is TRBV11-2, the J gene TRBJ2-2; a possible D gene is TRBD2 (6 bases). Trimming shortened V by 5 bases and J by 1 base, and 14 bases separated the two germline ends. Germline V gene lookup returns CDR1 SGHAT and CDR2 FQNNGV. The CDR3 totals 16 residues.

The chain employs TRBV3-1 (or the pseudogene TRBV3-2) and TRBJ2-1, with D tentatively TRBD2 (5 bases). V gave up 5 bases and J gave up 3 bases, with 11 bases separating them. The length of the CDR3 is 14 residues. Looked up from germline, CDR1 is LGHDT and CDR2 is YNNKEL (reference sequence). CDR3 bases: TGTGCCAGCAGCTACCGCACTAGCTACAATGAGCAGTTCTTC. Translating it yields CASSYRTSYNEQFF.

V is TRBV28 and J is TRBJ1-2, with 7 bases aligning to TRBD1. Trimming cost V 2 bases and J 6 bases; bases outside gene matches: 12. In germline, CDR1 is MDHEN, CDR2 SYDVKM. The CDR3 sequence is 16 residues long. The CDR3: CASSLIQGRGLDGYTF. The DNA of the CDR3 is TGTGCCAGCAGTTTAATTCAGGGCAGGGGGTTGGATGGCTACACCTTC.

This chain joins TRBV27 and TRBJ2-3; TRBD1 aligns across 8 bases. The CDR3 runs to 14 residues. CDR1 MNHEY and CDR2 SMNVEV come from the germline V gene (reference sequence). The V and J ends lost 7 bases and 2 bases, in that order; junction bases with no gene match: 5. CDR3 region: CASTRTGITDTQYF. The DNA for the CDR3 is TGTGCCAGCACCCGGACAGGGATCACAGATACGCAGTATTTT.

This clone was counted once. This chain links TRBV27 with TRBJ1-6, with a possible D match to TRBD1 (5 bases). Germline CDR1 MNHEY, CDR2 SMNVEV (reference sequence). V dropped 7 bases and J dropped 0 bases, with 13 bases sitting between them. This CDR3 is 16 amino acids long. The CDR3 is CASKSMGGSYNSPLHF. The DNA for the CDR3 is TGTGCCAGCAAAAGTATGGGGGGCTCCTATAATTCACCCCTCCACTTT.

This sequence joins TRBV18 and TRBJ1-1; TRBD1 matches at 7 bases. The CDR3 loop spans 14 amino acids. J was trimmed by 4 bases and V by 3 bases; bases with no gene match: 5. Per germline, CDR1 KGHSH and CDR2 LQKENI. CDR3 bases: TGTGCCAGCTCACCCGAGACAGGGCCCACTGAAGCTTTCTTT. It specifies CASSPETGPTEAFF.

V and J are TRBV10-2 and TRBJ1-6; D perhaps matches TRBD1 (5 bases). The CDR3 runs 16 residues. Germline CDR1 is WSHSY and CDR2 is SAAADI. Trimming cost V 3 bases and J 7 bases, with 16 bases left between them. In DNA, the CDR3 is TGCGCCAGCAGTGATCGGACACGTCTAGGGAATTCACCCCTCCACTTT. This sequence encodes CASSDRTRLGNSPLHF.